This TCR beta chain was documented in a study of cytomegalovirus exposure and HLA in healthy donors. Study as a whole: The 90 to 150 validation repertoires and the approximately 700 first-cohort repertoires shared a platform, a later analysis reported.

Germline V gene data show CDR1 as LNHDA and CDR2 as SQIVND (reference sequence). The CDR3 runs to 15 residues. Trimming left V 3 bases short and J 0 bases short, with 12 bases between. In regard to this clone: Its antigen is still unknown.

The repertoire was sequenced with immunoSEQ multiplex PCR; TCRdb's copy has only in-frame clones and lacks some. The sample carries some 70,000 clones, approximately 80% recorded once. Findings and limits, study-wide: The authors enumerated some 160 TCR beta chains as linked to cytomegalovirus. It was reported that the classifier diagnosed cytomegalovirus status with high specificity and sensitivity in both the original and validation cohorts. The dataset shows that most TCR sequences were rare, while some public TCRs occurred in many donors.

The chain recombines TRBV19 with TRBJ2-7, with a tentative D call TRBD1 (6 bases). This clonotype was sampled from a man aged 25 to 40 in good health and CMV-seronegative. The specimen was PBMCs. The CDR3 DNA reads TGTGCCAGTAGTATGCTCTCGGGACACTCCTACGAGCAGTACTTC. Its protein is CASSMLSGHSYEQYF.